These 3 T cell receptor beta chains share one sample of origin, sequenced in a study of identical twins. TCRdb redid the calling of the 5' RACE reads with MiXCR, one entry per CDR3 protein. Found here are 310,000 or so distinct CDR3 sequences, more than 8% of them singletons; the top ten hold 6% to 8.5%. This sample also belongs to another study, concerning yellow fever vaccine responses in identical twins.

The sequencing input was CD8+ T cells sorted from blood. These receptors originate from a woman in her late teens or twenties in good health.

Ten or more counts support this clonotype. This sequence joins TRBV29-1 and TRBJ2-2; 7 bases map to TRBD1. Germline V CDR1 and CDR2: SQVTM, ANQGSEA. Losses at the gene ends were 0 bases for V and 6 bases for J; bases not matched to a gene: 7. The CDR3 runs to 15 residues. CDR3 amino acids: CSVEDGQALSGELFF. The DNA for the CDR3 is TGCAGCGTTGAAGATGGACAGGCGTTATCCGGGGAGCTGTTTTTT.

In its sample, this clonotype was seen many times. J is TRBJ2-1 and V is TRBV10-3; 11 bases align to TRBD2. V lost 0 bases, J lost 5 bases, and 3 bases stayed unmatched. The CDR3 contains 16 residues. Looked up from germline, CDR1 is ENHRY and CDR2 is SYGVKD. As DNA, the CDR3 is TGTGCCATCAGTGAGTCAATGACTAGCGGGGACAATGAGCAGTTCTTC. Its translation: CAISESMTSGDNEQFF.

In its sample, this clonotype was seen many times. The rearrangement links TRBV12-3 or TRBV12-4 to TRBJ1-6, with 7 bases matching TRBD1. This CDR3 spans 15 amino acids. Losses at the gene ends were 5 bases for V and 7 bases for J; bases not matched to a gene: 8. The CDR3: CASSTGTAGNSPLHF. In nucleotides, the CDR3 is TGTGCCAGCAGTACCGGGACAGCGGGGAATTCACCCCTCCACTTT.